The 31 T cell receptor beta chains reported below all come from one sample, sequenced in a study of CD8+ T cells in alopecia areata. The sequencing template was cDNA reverse transcribed from extracted RNA. Sequencing used immunoSEQ multiplex PCR; TCRdb keeps in-frame clones, though not all of them. In the table there are more than 200,000 clones, around two thirds of which are singletons. The input for sequencing was CD4+ T cells sorted from blood, taken at week 0. These receptor sequences come from a human donor with alopecia areata.

The chain's CDR3 is CAWSVRGGPKDTQYF. The CDR3 nucleotides are TGTGCCTGGAGTGTACGAGGGGGGCCGAAAGATACGCAGTATTTT. J is TRBJ2-3 and V is TRBV30; D is tentatively TRBD1 or TRBD2 (6 bases each). From germline, CDR1 is GTSNPN and CDR2 SVGIG (reference sequence). The CDR3 runs to 15 residues. Trimming shortened V by 0 bases and J by 5 bases, and 15 bases separated the two germline ends.

This clone was recorded a few times. This chain links TRBV27 with TRBJ2-3; 12 bases fit TRBD2. V shed 6 bases, J shed 8 bases, and the junction held 6 bases outside the gene matches. Germline CDR1 and CDR2: MNHEY and SMNVEV (reference sequence). This CDR3 has 14 amino acids. DNA of the CDR3: TGTGCCAGCAGCAAACTAGCGGGGGGTAGTACGCAGTATTTT. Translating gives CASSKLAGGSTQYF.

This chain joins TRBV30 and TRBJ2-5, with D possibly being TRBD1 or TRBD2 (5 bases each). CDR1 is GTSNPN, CDR2 SVGIG, per germline (reference sequence). V shed 3 bases and J shed 4 bases, with 18 bases lying between them. The CDR3 spans 15 residues. CDR3 in amino acids: CAWRDGGSGGETQYF. CDR3 DNA sequence: TGTGCCTGGAGAGATGGGGGATCAGGTGGAGAGACCCAGTACTTC. Complete variable domain (other parts from reference TRBV30 and TRBJ2-5): SQTIHQWPATLVQPVGSPLSLECTVEGTSNPNLYWYRQAAGRGLQLLFYSVGIGQISSEVPQNLSASRPQDRQFILSSKKLLLSDSGFYLCAWRDGGSGGETQYFGPGTRLLVL.

This clone was seen only once. This chain joins TRBV2 and TRBJ1-5; D is perhaps TRBD1 (6 bases). The germline V gene has CDR1 SNHLY and CDR2 FYNNEI. The V and J ends lost 9 bases and 4 bases respectively, with 10 bases between them. This CDR3 spans 12 amino acids. The CDR3 spells CASTGPNQPQHF. In DNA, the CDR3 is TGTGCCAGTACAGGGCCTAATCAGCCCCAGCATTTT. Looking up the rest from reference TRBV2 and TRBJ1-5 gives the full variable domain: EPEVTQTPSHQVTQMGQEVILRCVPISNHLYFYWYRQILGQKVEFLVSFYNNEISEKSEIFDDQFSVERPDGSNFTLKIRSTKLEDSAMYFCASTGPNQPQHFGDGTRLSIL.

A remark on this clone: Relative to the germline gene, one junction end is altered; a read error may explain this. The chain is built from TRBV6-5 and TRBJ2-3; 7 bases line up with TRBD2. This CDR3 is built from 14 residues. Germline CDR1 is MNHEY and CDR2 is SVGAGI. The CDR3 bases are TGTGCCAGCGGTTACGGACTAGGCACAGATACGCAGTATTTT. Its protein product is CASGYGLGTDTQYF.

This clone was observed a few times. V gene TRBV29-1 combines with J gene TRBJ2-3; D possibly matches TRBD1 or TRBD2 (5 bases each). Germline V gene sequence: CDR1 SQVTM, CDR2 ANQGSEA. The CDR3 runs 13 residues. The CDR3 bases are TGCAGTTCACGAGGGGCTAGTTCAGATACGCAGTATTTT. This gives the protein CSSRGASSDTQYF.

V gene TRBV29-1 combines with J gene TRBJ1-2; TRBD1 might be the D (5 bases). Trimming removed 3 bases at V and 4 bases at J, with 12 bases between. This CDR3 region has 13 residues. In germline, CDR1 is SQVTM, CDR2 ANQGSEA. This CDR3 reads CSVDPREGYGYTF. The CDR3 DNA reads as TGCAGCGTTGATCCCAGGGAAGGCTATGGCTACACCTTC.

V usage is TRBV6-5 and J usage is TRBJ2-5, with D perhaps assigned TRBD1 or TRBD2 (6 bases each). Germline CDR1 MNHEY, CDR2 SVGAGI. The CDR3 covers 14 residues. Deletions cut 7 bases from V and 5 bases from J, with 17 bases between. The CDR3 region is CASTRWGAGETQYF. The CDR3 region has the DNA TGTGCCAGCACCCGATGGGGGGCGGGTGAGACCCAGTACTTC.

The sample holds a few counts of this clone. The same CDR3 also results from other DNA sequences found in this sample. The V gene is TRBV5-1, the J gene TRBJ2-3; D gene unclear. From germline, CDR1 is SGHRS and CDR2 YFSETQ. This CDR3 spans 13 amino acids. With 5 bases removed from V and 0 bases from J, the gap between germline ends came to 7 bases. In DNA form, the CDR3 reads TGCGCCAGCAGTCTATTTAGCACAGATACGCAGTATTTT. Protein sequence: CASSLFSTDTQYF. The whole variable domain, filled in from reference TRBV5-1 and TRBJ2-3, reads KAGVTQTPRYLIKTRGQQVTLSCSPISGHRSVSWYQQTPGQGLQFLFEYFSETQRNKGNFPGRFSGRQFSNSRSEMNVSTLELGDSALYLCASSLFSTDTQYFGPGTRLTVL.

The chain uses TRBV5-1 and TRBJ2-5, with 7 bases lining up with TRBD1. Trimming cost V 4 bases and J 1 base; bases outside gene matches: 7. Germline assignment: CDR1 SGHRS and CDR2 YFSETQ. The CDR3 sequence is 15 residues long. CDR3 DNA: TGCGCCAGCAGCCTGATAGGGACAGCCCAAGAGACCCAGTACTTC. Translation: CASSLIGTAQETQYF.

V gene TRBV4-2 combines with J gene TRBJ1-2; D is unresolved. Trimming pared 1 base from V and 6 bases from J, leaving 9 bases between. The CDR3 runs to 13 residues. Germline V gene lookup returns CDR1 LGHNA and CDR2 YNFKEQ. The CDR3 region is CASSQVTDNGYTF. The CDR3, as DNA: TGTGCCAGCAGCCAAGTAACAGATAATGGCTACACCTTC.

In the case of this clone: Other DNA sequences in this sample translate to the same CDR3. The J gene is TRBJ1-3, the V gene TRBV6-5, with D unclear. The CDR3 contains 15 residues. With 5 bases removed from V and 0 bases from J, the gap between germline ends came to 11 bases. CDR1 and CDR2 (germline): MNHEY, SVGAGI. DNA of the CDR3: TGTGCCAGCAGTCCCCCCGGGAACTCTGGAAACACCATATATTTT. Translating gives CASSPPGNSGNTIYF.

This chain connects TRBV5-1 to TRBJ1-5; no reliable D call. V lost 4 bases and J lost 2, with 10 bases in between. This CDR3 spans 14 amino acids. Germline V gene data show CDR1 as SGHRS and CDR2 as YFSETQ. CDR3 DNA sequence: TGCGCCAGCAGCACCGGTCCGGGCAATCAGCCCCAGCATTTT. Its protein is CASSTGPGNQPQHF.

The V and J genes are TRBV29-1 and TRBJ2-2; no firm D call. V was clipped by 4 bases and J by 4 bases, with 10 bases between them. The CDR3 contains 13 residues. Germline values: CDR1 SQVTM, CDR2 ANQGSEA. CDR3 DNA: TGCAGCGTTGGAAGAACTTTCACCGGGGAGCTGTTTTTT. Its translation: CSVGRTFTGELFF.

The gene calls are TRBV6-5 and TRBJ2-7, with 7 bases identical to TRBD2. With 7 bases clipped from V and 7 bases from J, the junction kept 10 bases outside the gene matches. The length of the CDR3 is 13 residues. CDR1 and CDR2 (germline): MNHEY, SVGAGI. CDR3 loop: CASTPGRGSEQYF. CDR3 sequence (DNA): TGTGCCAGCACTCCGGGGAGGGGCAGTGAGCAGTACTTC.

This clone appeared once. The rearrangement links TRBV5-4 to TRBJ1-2; possibly TRBD1 for D (6 bases). The CDR3 runs 15 residues. The germline gives CDR1 SGHNT, CDR2 YYREEE (reference sequence). Trimming took off 4 bases at V and 4 bases at J, with 17 bases between the two ends. The CDR3 protein is CASSPWKTGPYGYTF. In nucleotides, the CDR3 is TGTGCCAGCAGCCCGTGGAAAACAGGGCCCTATGGCTACACCTTC.

This sequence joins TRBV2 and TRBJ2-5; D ambiguous. Germline assignment: CDR1 SNHLY and CDR2 FYNNEI. V lost 2 bases and J lost 4, with 8 bases in between. The CDR3 length is 13 residues. CDR3 residues: CASSENSPETQYF. In nucleotides, the CDR3 is TGTGCCAGCAGTGAAAACTCCCCAGAGACCCAGTACTTC.

The rearrangement joins TRBV2 to TRBJ1-1; D is undetermined. Trimming stripped 5 bases from V and 0 bases from J, with 13 bases between. This CDR3 is built from 15 residues. Germline CDR1 and CDR2: SNHLY and FYNNEI. For the CDR3, the DNA is TGTGCCAGCAGTTCTCCAATAAGCATGAACACTGAAGCTTTCTTT. This sequence encodes CASSSPISMNTEAFF.

The chain recombines TRBV29-1 with TRBJ2-5; TRBD1 is a possible D gene (6 bases). The CDR3 totals 12 residues. V was cut by 2 bases and J by 5 bases, with 9 bases left in between. CDR1 is SQVTM and CDR2 is ANQGSEA in the germline V gene. The CDR3 nucleotides read TGCAGCGTTGAACCAGGGGCCGAGACCCAGTACTTC. Its protein product is CSVEPGAETQYF.

The sample holds one count of this clone. V and J are TRBV6-5 and TRBJ1-5; D remains ambiguous. Between the trimmed V and J ends, which lost 5 bases and 7 bases, there was a span of 15 bases. In germline, CDR1 is MNHEY, CDR2 SVGAGI. This CDR3 spans 14 amino acids. DNA of the CDR3: TGTGCCAGCAGTCCCGACGGCAGTCACCAGCCCCAGCATTTT. Translated, it gives CASSPDGSHQPQHF.

This chain uses TRBV2 with TRBJ2-2; D gene ambiguous. V dropped 3 bases and J dropped 6 bases, with 5 bases sitting between them. Per germline, CDR1 SNHLY and CDR2 FYNNEI. This CDR3 is 12 amino acids long. Here the CDR3 reads CASSERAGELFF. Written as DNA, the CDR3 is TGTGCCAGCAGTGAGAGAGCCGGGGAGCTGTTTTTT.

This clone was seen more than once but under ten times. This sample also contains other DNA sequences that code for the same CDR3. The chain carries TRBV30 and TRBJ1-2; unclear D gene. The CDR3 is 12 amino acids. V was clipped by 3 bases and J by 4 bases, with 9 bases between them. From germline, CDR1 is GTSNPN and CDR2 SVGIG (reference sequence). This CDR3 reads CAWRGRSYGYTF. The DNA of the CDR3 is TGTGCCTGGAGAGGACGGAGCTATGGCTACACCTTC.

The V call is TRBV11-2, the J call TRBJ2-7; a possible D gene is TRBD2 (6 bases). Germline loops: CDR1 SGHAT, CDR2 FQNNGV. This CDR3 comprises 14 residues. V lost 5 bases and J 3 bases, leaving 14 bases between the germline ends. The CDR3 loop reads CASSPRGVNYEQYF. CDR3 bases: TGTGCCAGCAGCCCCCGCGGGGTGAACTACGAGCAGTACTTC.

J is TRBJ1-2 and V is TRBV27; D is ambiguous. The CDR3 has 13 amino acids. The germline V and J ends were trimmed by 6 bases and 2 bases, with 10 bases remaining between them. Germline lookup yields CDR1 MNHEY and CDR2 SMNVEV (reference sequence). In DNA, the CDR3 is TGTGCCAGCAGACCCCGGGAAAACTATGGCTACACCTTC. Translating gives CASRPRENYGYTF.

This chain links TRBV25-1 with TRBJ1-6; TRBD1 aligns across 7 bases. Per the germline V gene, CDR1 is MGHDK and CDR2 is SYGVNS. This CDR3 is built from 14 residues. V lost 4 bases to trimming and J lost 6 bases; unmatched junction nucleotides: 3. In nucleotides, the CDR3 is TGTGCCAGCAGTGGCAGGGGGATTAATTCACCCCTCCACTTT. It codes for CASSGRGINSPLHF. The full variable domain, its missing parts supplied by reference TRBV25-1 and TRBJ1-6, is EADIYQTPRYLVIGTGKKITLECSQTMGHDKMYWYQQDPGMELHLIHYSYGVNSTEKGDLSSESTVSRIRTEHFPLTLESARPSHTSQYLCASSGRGINSPLHFGNGTRLTVT.

This chain links TRBV27 with TRBJ2-7; unclear D gene. V lost 5 bases, J lost 0 bases, and 2 bases lay in between. CDR3 length: 11 amino acids. Germline V lookup: CDR1 MNHEY, CDR2 SMNVEV (reference sequence). As DNA, the CDR3 is TGTGCCAGCAGTACCTCCTACGAGCAGTACTTC. Its protein product is CASSTSYEQYF.

V usage is TRBV25-1 and J usage is TRBJ2-2, with D unclear. This CDR3 has 12 amino acids. Germline V gives CDR1 MGHDK, CDR2 SYGVNS. The V gene lost 7 bases and the J gene lost 6 bases, with 9 bases spanning the gap. The CDR3 sequence: CASTSGPGELFF. CDR3 bases: TGTGCCAGCACAAGTGGGCCCGGGGAGCTGTTTTTT.

The CDR3 is CSFASSPAHGQYF. The CDR3 DNA sequence: TGCAGCTTCGCCTCGTCCCCGGCCCACGGGCAGTACTTC. This chain joins TRBV29-1 and TRBJ2-7; D remains unclear. Trimming removed 8 bases at V and 9 bases at J, with 23 bases between. Germline lookup yields CDR1 SQVTM and CDR2 ANQGSEA. There are 13 residues in the CDR3.

The rearrangement joins TRBV18 to TRBJ2-5, with D possibly matching TRBD1 (5 bases). With 2 bases removed from V and 5 bases from J, the gap between germline ends came to 9 bases. This CDR3 is built from 13 residues. CDR1 and CDR2 from the germline V gene are KGHSH and LQKENI. CDR3: CASSPAGRETQYF. CDR3 sequence (DNA): TGTGCCAGCTCACCAGCAGGGCGGGAGACCCAGTACTTC.

The CDR3 coding sequence is TGTGCCAGCAGCTTCGGGGGGGCCGAGCAGTACTTC. It specifies CASSFGGAEQYF. This chain connects TRBV11-1 to TRBJ2-7, with TRBD2 matching 8 bases. CDR1 SGHAT and CDR2 FQDESV come from the germline V gene (reference sequence). The length of the CDR3 is 12 residues. The V gene end was trimmed by 3 bases and the J gene end by 6 bases; junction bases not matched to a gene: 1.

The CDR3 nucleotides are TGTGCCAGCAGGGAGGGAATCGGTTCACCCCTCCACTTT. Residues: CASREGIGSPLHF. J is TRBJ1-6 and V is TRBV6-1; the D is unclear. The CDR3 contains 13 residues. Germline assignment: CDR1 MNHNS and CDR2 SASEGT. V shed 6 bases and J shed 9 bases, with 12 bases lying between them.